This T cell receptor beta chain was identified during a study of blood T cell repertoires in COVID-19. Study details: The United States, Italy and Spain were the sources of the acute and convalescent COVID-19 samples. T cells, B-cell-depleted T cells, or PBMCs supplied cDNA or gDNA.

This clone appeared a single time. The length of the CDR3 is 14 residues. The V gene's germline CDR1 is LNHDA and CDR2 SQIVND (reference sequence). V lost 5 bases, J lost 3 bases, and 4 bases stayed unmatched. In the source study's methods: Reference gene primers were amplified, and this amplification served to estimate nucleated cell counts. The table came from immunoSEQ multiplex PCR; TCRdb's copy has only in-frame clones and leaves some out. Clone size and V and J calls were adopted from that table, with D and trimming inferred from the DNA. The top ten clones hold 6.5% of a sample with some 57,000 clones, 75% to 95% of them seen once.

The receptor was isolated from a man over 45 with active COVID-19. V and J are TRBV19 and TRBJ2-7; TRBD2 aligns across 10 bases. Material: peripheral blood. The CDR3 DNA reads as TGTGCCAGTAGTTGGACTAGCGGAGTCTACGAGCAGTACTTC. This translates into CASSWTSGVYEQYF.